Following are 31 T cell receptor beta chains from one sample sequenced in a study of OX40 agonist ivuxolimab in advanced cancers. Clones were read by immunoSEQ multiplex PCR, and TCRdb kept only the in-frame ones, dropping some. The sample lists 25,000 to 35,000 clones, 80% to 90% seen once, with 25% to 35% in the top ten. The sample was CD4+ or CD8+ T cells sorted from blood, taken in a trial of the OX40 agonist ivuxolimab. The receptors derive from an adult with an advanced solid tumor such as melanoma, head and neck, liver or kidney cancer.

The chain joins TRBV9 to TRBJ2-1, with TRBD2 identical over 8 bases. CDR1 SGDLS and CDR2 YYNGEE come from the germline V gene. Trimming took 0 bases from V and 9 from J; bases not matched to a gene: 8. CDR3 size: 15 residues. The CDR3 nucleotides are TGTGCCAGCAGCGTAGCGGGGGGGCCGAATAGTGAGCAGTTCTTC. The encoded protein is CASSVAGGPNSEQFF.

J is TRBJ2-1 and V is TRBV6-4, with D possibly being TRBD1 or TRBD2 (6 bases each). The CDR3 totals 17 residues. V was cut by 8 bases and J by 0 bases, with 20 bases left in between. Per germline, CDR1 MRHNA and CDR2 SNTAGT. CDR3 in DNA: TGTGCCAGCGTTAACCCTACCAGGGGACTCTCCTACAATGAGCAGTTCTTC. It codes for CASVNPTRGLSYNEQFF.

The V gene is TRBV4-1, the J gene TRBJ2-1; D possibly matches TRBD1 or TRBD2 (7 bases each). V shed 3 bases and J shed 4 bases, with 19 bases lying between them. Germline assignment: CDR1 MGHRA and CDR2 YSYEKL. The CDR3 covers 17 residues. CDR3 residues: CASSQERGRGPYNEQFF. Written as DNA, the CDR3 is TGCGCCAGCAGCCAGGAGAGGGGGCGGGGGCCTTACAATGAGCAGTTCTTC.

The V and J genes are TRBV18 and TRBJ2-3, with TRBD2 matching over 8 bases. Looked up from germline, CDR1 is KGHSH and CDR2 is LQKENI. This CDR3 comprises 13 residues. The V gene end was trimmed by 8 bases and the J gene end by 4 bases; junction bases not matched to a gene: 5. The DNA for the CDR3 is TGTGCCAGCACCCGGGGGGGCCCAGATACGCAGTATTTT. Protein: CASTRGGPDTQYF.

This chain uses TRBV5-6 with TRBJ2-7, with unresolved D. This CDR3 region has 13 residues. V shed 0 bases and J shed 3 bases, with 7 bases lying between them. Germline V gene lookup returns CDR1 SGHDT and CDR2 YYEEEE. The CDR3 loop reads CASSLGRSYEQYF. The CDR3 DNA sequence: TGTGCCAGCAGCTTGGGACGGAGCTACGAGCAGTACTTC. Full variable domain (remainder filled in from reference TRBV5-6 and TRBJ2-7): DAGVTQSPTHLIKTRGQQVTLRCSPKSGHDTVSWYQQALGQGPQFIFQYYEEEERQRGNFPDRFSGHQFPNYSSELNVNALLLGDSALYLCASSLGRSYEQYFGPGTRLTVT.

The chain employs TRBV9 and TRBJ2-3, with 10 nucleotides matching TRBD2. This CDR3 has 16 amino acids. V lost 5 bases, J lost 3 bases, and 9 bases stayed unmatched. Germline V gene data show CDR1 as SGDLS and CDR2 as YYNGEE. The CDR3 region is CASRPPLAGETDTQYF. CDR3 coding DNA: TGTGCCAGCAGGCCTCCCCTAGCGGGAGAAACAGATACGCAGTATTTT.

The CDR3 loop reads CASRLLGWGTRDTDTQYF. The CDR3 DNA reads as TGCGCCAGCAGATTATTAGGGTGGGGGACTAGAGACACAGATACGCAGTATTTT. The chain recombines TRBV5-1 with TRBJ2-3; the match to TRBD2 covers 8 bases. The germline gives CDR1 SGHRS, CDR2 YFSETQ. This CDR3 comprises 18 residues. J gave up 2 bases and V 5 bases, and 16 bases lay outside the gene matches.

This chain joins TRBV5-4 and TRBJ2-7; possibly TRBD1 for D (5 bases). The CDR3 totals 13 residues. With 4 bases removed from V and 0 bases from J, the gap between germline ends came to 8 bases. CDR1 and CDR2 (germline): SGHNT, YYREEE (reference sequence). Here the CDR3 reads CASSPDSSYEQYF. CDR3 DNA: TGTGCCAGCAGCCCCGACAGCTCCTACGAGCAGTACTTC.

V usage is TRBV28 and J usage is TRBJ2-3; D might be TRBD2 (6 bases). CDR3 size: 16 residues. Germline lookup yields CDR1 MDHEN and CDR2 SYDVKM. V was cut by 5 bases and J by 6 bases, with 21 bases left in between. The CDR3 region has the DNA TGTGCCAGCAGTGTACTTTCGCGGGGCCGGAGTGATACGCAGTATTTT. Protein product: CASSVLSRGRSDTQYF. The whole variable domain, remainder taken from reference TRBV28 and TRBJ2-3, is DVKVTQSSRYLVKRTGEKVFLECVQDMDHENMFWYRQDPGLGLRLIYFSYDVKMKEKGDIPEGYSVSREKKERFSLILESASTNQTSMYLCASSVLSRGRSDTQYFGPGTRLTVL.

The chain employs TRBV2 and TRBJ2-3, with 8 bases aligning to TRBD2. CDR1 SNHLY and CDR2 FYNNEI come from the germline V gene. This CDR3 spans 16 amino acids. Losses at the gene ends were 0 bases for V and 2 bases for J; bases not matched to a gene: 4. The CDR3: CASSEAAGGITDTQYF. DNA of the CDR3: TGTGCCAGCAGTGAAGCGGCGGGAGGAATCACAGATACGCAGTATTTT.

The DNA for the CDR3 is TGTGCCGCTTGCCCGTACTCAGACTATGGCTACACCTTC. Its translation is CAACPYSDYGYTF. The rearrangement links TRBV6-5 to TRBJ1-2, with unresolved D. Per germline, CDR1 MNHEY and CDR2 SVGAGI. With 11 bases removed from V and 3 bases from J, the gap between germline ends came to 16 bases. The CDR3 is 13 amino acids.

The rearrangement uses TRBV7-9 and TRBJ2-7; TRBD2 might be the D (6 bases). CDR1 and CDR2 from the germline V gene are SEHNR and FQNEAQ (reference sequence). Trimming took off 4 bases at V and 4 bases at J, with 20 bases between the two ends. This CDR3 contains 16 residues. CDR3 bases: TGTGCCAGCAGCTCCCCTCTGGCACGGGGGAGGTACGAGCAGTACTTC. This encodes CASSSPLARGRYEQYF.

This clone is a singleton in its sample. V usage is TRBV7-9 and J usage is TRBJ1-2; TRBD1 is a possible D gene (5 bases). V gave up 4 bases and J gave up 7 bases, with 10 bases separating them. This CDR3 region has 12 residues. The V gene's germline CDR1 is SEHNR and CDR2 FQNEAQ (reference sequence). The CDR3 loop is CASSSRGVGYTF. The CDR3 region has the DNA TGTGCCAGCAGCTCCCGGGGGGTTGGCTACACCTTC.

There are a few counts of this clone. The chain employs TRBV30 and TRBJ2-3; 15 bases line up with TRBD2. The germline gives CDR1 GTSNPN, CDR2 SVGIG (reference sequence). Trimming at V came to 3 bases and at J to 5 bases, leaving 6 bases not matched to a gene. The CDR3 contains 16 residues. The CDR3 DNA follows: TGTGCCTGGAGACTCGGACTAGCGGGAGGGGTAGATACGCAGTATTTT. Protein product: CAWRLGLAGGVDTQYF.

The CDR3: CASSDDRYGELFF. The CDR3 DNA follows: TGTGCCAGTAGTGACGACAGGTACGGGGAGCTGTTTTTT. J is TRBJ2-2 and V is TRBV19, with a possible D match to TRBD1 (6 bases). CDR1 and CDR2 (germline): LNHDA, SQIVND (reference sequence). This CDR3 comprises 13 residues. The V end was cut by 5 bases, the J end by 7 bases, with 11 bases between.

By share of the sample, this clone is medium-sized. The rearrangement links TRBV11-2 to TRBJ1-2; D may be TRBD1 (5 bases). Trimming stripped 3 bases from V and 4 bases from J, with 15 bases between. Germline loops: CDR1 SGHAT, CDR2 FQNNGV. The CDR3 sequence is 15 residues long. The CDR3 nucleotides are TGTGCCAGCAGCTTCGGGGGGGGAAGTGCCTATGGCTACACCTTC. Its translation: CASSFGGGSAYGYTF.

V gene TRBV29-1 combines with J gene TRBJ1-2; D might be TRBD1 (5 bases). This CDR3 has 13 amino acids. The germline V gene encodes CDR1 SQVTM and CDR2 ANQGSEA. Trimming removed 2 bases from V and 1 base from J, with 8 bases in between. The DNA for the CDR3 is TGCAGCGTTGAACGGGGCCTTAACTATGGCTACACCTTC. Translation: CSVERGLNYGYTF. Full variable domain (missing parts from reference TRBV29-1 and TRBJ1-2): SAVISQKPSRDICQRGTSLTIQCQVDSQVTMMFWYRQQPGQSLTLIATANQGSEATYESGFVIDKFPISRPNLTFSTLTVSNMSPEDSSIYLCSVERGLNYGYTFGSGTRLTVV.

V and J are TRBV10-1 and TRBJ2-7; D call uncertain. V lost 6 bases, J lost 3 bases, and 15 bases lay in between. Germline V gene data show CDR1 as WNHNN and CDR2 as SYGVQD (reference sequence). The CDR3 consists of 14 residues. In DNA form, the CDR3 reads TGCGCCAGCAGCGCCTACACTGGGGACTACGAGCAGTACTTC. Amino acids: CASSAYTGDYEQYF.

This clone was seen more than once but under ten times. The J gene is TRBJ2-3, the V gene TRBV7-9; D tentatively fits TRBD1 or TRBD2 (5 bases each). Germline lookup yields CDR1 SEHNR and CDR2 FQNEAQ (reference sequence). The length of the CDR3 is 13 residues. V gave up 4 bases and J gave up 4 bases, with 9 bases separating them. The CDR3 region is CASSSRDPDTQYF. CDR3 nucleotide sequence: TGTGCCAGCAGCTCCAGGGACCCAGATACGCAGTATTTT.

The V and J genes are TRBV5-4 and TRBJ1-1, with D maybe TRBD1 (6 bases). Germline-derived CDR1 and CDR2 are SGHNT and YYREEE (reference sequence). The CDR3 covers 12 residues. The ends were cut back, 4 bases at V and 6 bases at J, with 10 bases in the middle. CDR3 protein: CASSLGQSEAFF. Written as DNA, the CDR3 is TGTGCCAGCAGCCTTGGACAGTCTGAAGCTTTCTTT. Full variable domain (outside the CDR3, taken from reference TRBV5-4 and TRBJ1-1): ETGVTQSPTHLIKTRGQQVTLRCSSQSGHNTVSWYQQALGQGPQFIFQYYREEENGRGNFPPRFSGLQFPNYSSELNVNALELDDSALYLCASSLGQSEAFFGQGTRLTVV.

Only one count was recorded for this clone. The chain recombines TRBV9 with TRBJ1-4; tentative D call: TRBD1 (5 bases). Trimming shortened V by 2 bases and J by 3 bases, and 8 bases separated the two germline ends. Germline CDR1 and CDR2: SGDLS and YYNGEE. This CDR3 has 14 amino acids. The CDR3 bases are TGTGCCAGCAGCGTCCAGGGCCCTAATGAAAAACTGTTTTTT. Protein product: CASSVQGPNEKLFF.

This chain connects TRBV11-2 to TRBJ2-7; no definite D call. Germline V gene data show CDR1 as SGHAT and CDR2 as FQNNGV. The CDR3 runs to 13 residues. V was trimmed by 5 bases and J by 4 bases, leaving 12 bases between them. The CDR3 is CASSHIVGYEQYF. In DNA form, the CDR3 reads TGTGCCAGCAGCCACATAGTAGGGTACGAGCAGTACTTC.

This clone was picked up a small number of times. V is TRBV7-9 and J is TRBJ2-5; weak D call: TRBD1 (6 bases). The V gene lost 3 bases and the J gene lost 5 bases, with 10 bases spanning the gap. The CDR3 is made up of 13 amino acids. Germline CDR1 and CDR2: SEHNR and FQNEAQ (reference sequence). CDR3 bases: TGTGCCAGCAGCTTCCAGGGGTTGGAGACCCAGTACTTC. Protein: CASSFQGLETQYF.

The chain carries TRBV27 and TRBJ2-3; D is perhaps TRBD2 (6 bases). CDR3 length: 12 residues. From germline, CDR1 is MNHEY and CDR2 SMNVEV (reference sequence). V was clipped by 6 bases and J by 6 bases, with 10 bases between them. CDR3 sequence (DNA): TGTGCCAGCAGCCACGCGGGGGATACGCAGTATTTT. Its protein is CASSHAGDTQYF.

The J gene is TRBJ2-7, the V gene TRBV6-5; 9 nucleotides align to TRBD2. The germline V gene encodes CDR1 MNHEY and CDR2 SVGAGI. With V trimmed by 5 bases and J by 2 bases, 4 bases remained unmatched. CDR3 size: 14 residues. CDR3 DNA: TGTGCCAGCAGTCGACTAGCGGAACCCTACGAGCAGTACTTC. Amino acids: CASSRLAEPYEQYF.

This clone was found a few times. V is TRBV28 and J is TRBJ2-2; possibly TRBD2 for D (6 bases). The CDR3 consists of 17 residues. Trimming cost V 8 bases and J 3 bases, with 22 bases left between them. Germline lookup yields CDR1 MDHEN and CDR2 SYDVKM. The CDR3 region has the DNA TGTGCCAGCCAGCAGGAACTGGGGGGAAGAGACACCGGGGAGCTGTTTTTT. It translates to CASQQELGGRDTGELFF.

The V gene is TRBV28, the J gene TRBJ2-7, with TRBD2 identical over 7 bases. CDR1 and CDR2 from the germline V gene are MDHEN and SYDVKM. V gave up 5 bases and J gave up 9 bases; unmatched junction bases: 4. The CDR3 has 11 amino acids. The DNA of the CDR3 is TGTGCCAGCAGTACCCCGGGGGGGCAGTACTTC. Its translation is CASSTPGGQYF.

This clone was picked up one time. This chain links TRBV7-9 with TRBJ1-2, with D unclear. CDR1 SEHNR and CDR2 FQNEAQ come from the germline V gene (reference sequence). This CDR3 is 12 amino acids long. DNA of the CDR3: TGTGCGACCACCGCGGGTACCTATGGCTACACCTTC. Its protein product is CATTAGTYGYTF.

The rearrangement joins TRBV11-2 to TRBJ2-6; D may be TRBD2 (5 bases). V lost 6 bases to trimming and J lost 3 bases, with 18 bases between them. There are 17 residues in the CDR3. Per the germline V gene, CDR1 is SGHAT and CDR2 is FQNNGV. CDR3 loop: CASSYLLPGDGANVLTF. DNA of the CDR3: TGTGCCAGCAGTTATTTATTACCCGGGGATGGGGCCAACGTCCTGACTTTC.

The chain uses TRBV7-9 and TRBJ2-7, with D perhaps matching TRBD1 or TRBD2 (5 bases each). V shed 1 base and J shed 7 bases, with 17 bases lying between them. CDR3 size: 15 residues. Germline CDR1 and CDR2: SEHNR and FQNEAQ (reference sequence). CDR3 bases: TGTGCCAGCAGCTTAGGGGAGCAGCCGGGGCTAGAGCAGTACTTC. Amino acid sequence: CASSLGEQPGLEQYF.

The rearrangement uses TRBV15 and TRBJ1-5; TRBD1 matches 9 bases. The CDR3 is 14 residues long. Germline assignment: CDR1 LNHNV and CDR2 YYDKDF (reference sequence). The ends lost 3 bases at V and 9 bases at J; junction bases unmatched: 6. The CDR3 nucleotides are TGTGCCACCAGCAGGGACAGGGGCCCGGGGCCCCAGCATTTT. Translating it yields CATSRDRGPGPQHF.